The sequence of this TCR beta chain was determined in a study of T cells in narcolepsy. Method: immunoSEQ multiplex PCR; TCRdb's copy keeps in-frame clones and lacks some. The sample has around 28,000 clones, about 83% seen once. CDR1 is SGHAT and CDR2 is FQDESV in the germline V gene (reference sequence). CDR3 size: 12 residues. V was cut by 1 base and J by 5 bases, with 2 bases left in between. The rearrangement joins TRBV11-1 to TRBJ2-2; D gene unclear. The TCR comes from a human donor with narcolepsy. Source material: CD45RA- memory CD4+ T cells from PBMCs. The CDR3 reads CASSLGTGELFF. The CDR3 coding sequence is TGTGCCAGCAGCTTAGGGACCGGGGAGCTGTTTTTT.